The 22 T cell receptor beta chains in this list originate from one sample, sequenced in a study of cytomegalovirus exposure and HLA in healthy donors. PCR primers comprised 60 Vbeta and 13 Jbeta primers. Repertoires were generated with immunoSEQ multiplex PCR, while TCRdb's copy carries only in-frame clones and drops some. The sample includes 120,000 to 150,000 clones, approximately 80% of them seen just once. Sequenced material: PBMCs. The receptors originated from a middle-aged woman in good health and CMV-seronegative.

Comment on this clone: Its ends do not fully match the called genes, so a read error is possible. V and J are TRBV4-3 and TRBJ2-2; 9 positions match TRBD2. Germline loops: CDR1 LGHNA, CDR2 YSLEER. The CDR3 is 17 amino acids. CDR3 region: CASSRGGRAANIGELFF. Here the CDR3 DNA reads TGCGCCAGCAGCCGTGGCGGGAGGGCCGCGAACATCGGGGAGCTGTTTTTT.

The chain carries TRBV7-8 and TRBJ2-7; 7 nucleotides agree with TRBD2. V gave up 5 bases and J gave up 4 bases; unmatched junction bases: 8. This CDR3 region has 14 residues. Germline lookup yields CDR1 SGHVS and CDR2 FQNEAQ. The CDR3, as DNA: TGTGCCAGCAGCAAGCGGGACTGGTTTTACGAGCAGTACTTC. Protein product: CASSKRDWFYEQYF. The full variable domain, completed using reference TRBV7-8 and TRBJ2-7, is GAGVSQSPRYKVAKRGQDVALRCDPISGHVSLFWYQQALGQGPEFLTYFQNEAQLDKSGLPSDRFFAERPEGSVSTLKIQRTQQEDSAVYLCASSKRDWFYEQYFGPGTRLTVT.

This clone is a singleton in its sample. The rearrangement links TRBV27 to TRBJ1-6, with TRBD1 identical over 7 bases. The V segment lost 7 bases and the J segment 10 bases; nucleotides outside the gene matches: 7. CDR1 and CDR2 from the germline V gene are MNHEY and SMNVEV (reference sequence). This CDR3 region has 13 residues. CDR3 protein: CASTAGGLSPLHF. The CDR3 DNA reads TGTGCCAGCACGGCAGGGGGGTTGTCACCCCTCCACTTT.

The V and J genes are TRBV2 and TRBJ2-1; TRBD1 agrees at 8 bases. CDR3 length equals 15 residues. Germline trimming cut 3 bases from V and 4 bases from J; bases unmatched to any gene: 5. CDR1 is SNHLY and CDR2 is FYNNEI in the germline V gene. The CDR3 DNA is TGTGCCAGCAGTGACCAGGGACAGGAGTACAATGAGCAGTTCTTC. Its protein is CASSDQGQEYNEQFF.

This chain joins TRBV10-3 and TRBJ2-2; D may be TRBD1 (6 bases). The length of the CDR3 is 16 residues. Trimming pared 7 bases from V and 0 bases from J, leaving 15 bases between. Germline V lookup: CDR1 ENHRY, CDR2 SYGVKD. The CDR3 DNA sequence: TGTGCCATCACTACTCCGGGACACGCGAACACCGGGGAGCTGTTTTTT. It codes for CAITTPGHANTGELFF.

In its sample, this clone was seen a few times. The chain uses TRBV13 and TRBJ1-1, with TRBD1 matching 8 bases. CDR1 is PRHDT, CDR2 FYEKMQ, per germline (reference sequence). V trimming: 5 bases; J trimming: 4 bases; junction bases outside the gene matches: 6. The CDR3 totals 14 residues. The CDR3 nucleotides read TGTGCCAGCAGCGTCAGGGGGCCGGTCACTGAAGCTTTCTTT. Protein: CASSVRGPVTEAFF.

The chain employs TRBV28 and TRBJ2-7, with 8 bases that match TRBD1. The CDR3 length is 14 residues. Germline V gene data show CDR1 as MDHEN and CDR2 as SYDVKM. V dropped 6 bases and J dropped 4; count of bases not matched to a gene: 8. The CDR3 loop is CASSPGQGPYEQYF. CDR3 nucleotide sequence: TGTGCCAGCAGCCCCGGACAGGGCCCTTACGAGCAGTACTTC.

This clone was observed a handful of times. The V gene is TRBV5-6, the J gene TRBJ1-4, with D perhaps TRBD1 (6 bases). This CDR3 region has 16 residues. CDR1 and CDR2 from the germline V gene are SGHDT and YYEEEE. Trimming stripped 3 bases from V and 3 bases from J, with 15 bases between. CDR3: CASSWGRDTPNEKLFF. In nucleotides, the CDR3 is TGTGCCAGCAGCTGGGGCCGGGACACCCCTAATGAAAAACTGTTTTTT.

The chain employs TRBV28 and TRBJ2-7; D call uncertain. Germline-derived CDR1 and CDR2 are MDHEN and SYDVKM. This CDR3 has 14 amino acids. The V end was cut by 7 bases, the J end by 7 bases, with 20 bases between. The CDR3 DNA reads TGTGCCAGCACCTCCCCGGGTGGAACTGGGGAGCAGTACTTC. Translating it yields CASTSPGGTGEQYF.

This chain connects TRBV7-9 to TRBJ1-1, with 9 bases lining up with TRBD1. Germline loops: CDR1 SEHNR, CDR2 FQNEAQ (reference sequence). The V segment lost 3 bases and the J segment 4 bases; nucleotides outside the gene matches: 3. The length of the CDR3 is 14 residues. The CDR3 nucleotides are TGTGCCAGCAGCTTCGACAGGGGGGCCACTGAAGCTTTCTTT. Protein product: CASSFDRGATEAFF.

The chain links TRBV27 to TRBJ2-3; 10 bases are shared with TRBD1. Trimming took 5 bases from V and 2 from J; bases not matched to a gene: 4. CDR3 length equals 15 residues. Germline CDR1 is MNHEY and CDR2 is SMNVEV (reference sequence). CDR3 residues: CASSRGQGITDTQYF. The DNA of the CDR3 is TGTGCCAGCAGTCGGGGACAGGGGATCACAGATACGCAGTATTTT.

This clone occurred once. V usage is TRBV7-2 and J usage is TRBJ1-2; the match to TRBD1 covers 10 bases. In germline, CDR1 is SGHTA, CDR2 FQGNSA. The J segment lost 2 bases and the V segment lost 6 bases, leaving 3 bases of the junction unmatched. CDR3 length: 14 residues. CDR3 DNA sequence: TGTGCCAGCAGTAGACAGGGGGCAAACTATGGCTACACCTTC. This codes for CASSRQGANYGYTF.

This chain links TRBV5-6 with TRBJ1-3, with D possibly TRBD1 on 5 matching bases. The length of the CDR3 is 15 residues. Germline CDR1 is SGHDT and CDR2 is YYEEEE. Deletions cut 6 bases from V and 0 bases from J, with 13 bases between. The CDR3 sequence is CASKRRQTSGNTIYF. CDR3 coding DNA: TGTGCCAGCAAGCGTCGACAGACCTCTGGAAACACCATATATTTT.

This clone came up once. The J gene is TRBJ1-5, the V gene TRBV4-2; no reliable D call. The V gene's germline CDR1 is LGHNA and CDR2 YNFKEQ. Trimming removed 6 bases from V and 3 bases from J, with 12 bases in between. CDR3 length equals 14 residues. Here the CDR3 reads CASSYAGTNQPQHF. The CDR3 DNA follows: TGTGCCAGCAGTTACGCGGGAACCAATCAGCCCCAGCATTTT.

The CDR3, as DNA: TGTGCCAGCAGCTCCTCACAGGCCCTAGGCTATGGCTACACCTTC. Its protein product is CASSSSQALGYGYTF. The V and J genes are TRBV7-2 and TRBJ1-2, with D maybe TRBD1 (5 bases). CDR3 length equals 15 residues. Germline lookup yields CDR1 SGHTA and CDR2 FQGNSA. V was clipped by 4 bases and J by 4 bases, with 16 bases between them.

The chain joins TRBV2 to TRBJ1-1, with D perhaps TRBD1 (6 bases). Between the trimmed V and J ends, which lost 7 bases and 1 base, there was a span of 13 bases. This CDR3 comprises 14 residues. Germline loops: CDR1 SNHLY, CDR2 FYNNEI. Here the CDR3 DNA reads TGTGCCAGCACGTTGGAAGGGGGGAACACTGAAGCTTTCTTT. Protein: CASTLEGGNTEAFF.

A few counts support this clone. This sequence joins TRBV4-3 and TRBJ1-1, with D hard to call. From germline, CDR1 is LGHNA and CDR2 YSLEER. This CDR3 has 14 residues. The ends were cut back, 0 bases at V and 3 bases at J, with 8 bases in the middle. CDR3 protein: CASSQENGDTEAFF. CDR3 nucleotide sequence: TGCGCCAGCAGCCAAGAGAACGGGGACACTGAAGCTTTCTTT.

V gene TRBV4-3 combines with J gene TRBJ2-3, with 13 nucleotides matching TRBD2. Germline values: CDR1 LGHNA, CDR2 YSLEER. The CDR3 contains 16 residues. V lost 1 base, J lost 8 bases, and 6 bases stayed unmatched. CDR3 region: CASSQALAGGPATQYF. CDR3 DNA: TGCGCCAGCAGCCAAGCACTAGCGGGAGGGCCCGCTACGCAGTATTTT.

This rearrangement joins TRBV5-4 to TRBJ1-3, with 10 positions matching TRBD1. This CDR3 spans 15 amino acids. Germline V gene data show CDR1 as SGHNT and CDR2 as YYREEE (reference sequence). J was trimmed by 4 bases and V by 4 bases; bases with no gene match: 5. CDR3 nucleotide sequence: TGTGCCAGCAGCCGACAGGGGGCAAGAGGAAACACCATATATTTT. Protein: CASSRQGARGNTIYF.

This clone was seen a handful of times. This chain uses TRBV15 with TRBJ1-2; 10 positions agree with TRBD1. CDR3 length equals 13 residues. V gave up 8 bases and J gave up 5 bases; unmatched junction bases: 5. CDR1 and CDR2 from the germline V gene are LNHNV and YYDKDF (reference sequence). CDR3 in amino acids: CATVPDRGYGYTF. Written as DNA, the CDR3 is TGTGCCACCGTTCCGGACAGGGGGTATGGCTACACCTTC.

The chain carries TRBV7-2 and TRBJ1-5; 9 nucleotides match TRBD1. This CDR3 region has 14 residues. V trimming: 1 base; J trimming: 5 bases; junction bases outside the gene matches: 0. CDR1 and CDR2 (germline): SGHTA, FQGNSA. The CDR3 nucleotides are TGTGCCAGCAGCTTAGACAGGGGGCATCAGCCCCAGCATTTT. Protein sequence: CASSLDRGHQPQHF.

This chain joins TRBV19 and TRBJ2-5; the D is unclear. The DNA end lines up better with TRBJ2-7; the J call may be wrong. Germline V CDR1 and CDR2: LNHDA, SQIVND (reference sequence). This CDR3 region has 14 residues. CDR3 DNA: TGTGCCAGTAGTATTCAAATTGGGTCAGGCGAGCAGTACTTC. Its protein product is CASSIQIGSGEQYF.